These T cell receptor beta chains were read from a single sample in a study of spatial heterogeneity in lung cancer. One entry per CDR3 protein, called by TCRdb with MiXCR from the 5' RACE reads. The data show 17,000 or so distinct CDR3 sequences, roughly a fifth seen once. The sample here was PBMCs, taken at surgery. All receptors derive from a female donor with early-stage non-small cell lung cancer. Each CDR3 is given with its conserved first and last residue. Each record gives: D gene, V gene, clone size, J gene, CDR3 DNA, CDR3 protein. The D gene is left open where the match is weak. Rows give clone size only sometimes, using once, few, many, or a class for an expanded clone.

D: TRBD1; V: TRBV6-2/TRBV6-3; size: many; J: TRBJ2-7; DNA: TGTGCCAGCAGTTGGGGGACAGGGGGTATCTACGAGCAGTACTTC; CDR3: CASSWGTGGIYEQYF
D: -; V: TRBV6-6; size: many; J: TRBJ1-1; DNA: TGTGCCAGCACACCCATGGGGGGCACTGAAGCTTTCTTT; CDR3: CASTPMGGTEAFF
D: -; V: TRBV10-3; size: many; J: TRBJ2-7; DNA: TGTGCCATCAGTCAACACGGGGGGCTCTCCTACGAGCAGTACTTC; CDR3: CAISQHGGLSYEQYF
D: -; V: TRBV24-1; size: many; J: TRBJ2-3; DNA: TGTGCCACCAGTGGCCCCGGGCGAACCACAGATACGCAGTATTTT; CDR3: CATSGPGRTTDTQYF
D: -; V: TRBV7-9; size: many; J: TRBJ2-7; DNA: TGTGCCAGCAGCTCCACACGAGGTACCTACGAGCAGTACTTC; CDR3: CASSSTRGTYEQYF
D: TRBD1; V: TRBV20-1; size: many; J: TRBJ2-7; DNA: TGCAGTGCTAGACCCACCGGGACAGGGGACTGGGCGCGGGGCTACGAGCAGTACTTC; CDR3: CSARPTGTGDWARGYEQYF
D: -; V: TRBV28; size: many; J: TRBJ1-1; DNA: TGTGCCAGCAGTTTAGTGGAGCGGACTGAAGCTTTCTTT; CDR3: CASSLVERTEAFF
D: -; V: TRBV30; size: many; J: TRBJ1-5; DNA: TGTGCCTGGAACCAGGGTCGGCTTCAGCCCCAGCATTTT; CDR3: CAWNQGRLQPQHF
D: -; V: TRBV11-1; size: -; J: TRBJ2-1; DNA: TGTGCCAGCAGCTTGAGAGACCTGCCCTACAATGAGCAGTTCTTC; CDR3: CASSLRDLPYNEQFF
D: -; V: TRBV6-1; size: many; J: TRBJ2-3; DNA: TGTGCCAGCAGTTCCCCCAAATCCACCACAGATACGCAGTATTTT; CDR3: CASSSPKSTTDTQYF
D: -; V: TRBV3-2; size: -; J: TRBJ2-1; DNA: TGTGCCAGCAGCCAGCCGGGACAGGAGTACAATGAGCAGTTCTTC; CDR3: CASSQPGQEYNEQFF
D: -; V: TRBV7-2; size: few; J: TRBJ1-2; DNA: TGTGCCAGCAGCTCTAGGGCGGCAGACTATGGCTACACCTTC; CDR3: CASSSRAADYGYTF
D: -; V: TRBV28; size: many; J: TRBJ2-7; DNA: TGTGCCAGCAGGTTCCGACAAGTCTACGAGCAGTACTTC; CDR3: CASRFRQVYEQYF
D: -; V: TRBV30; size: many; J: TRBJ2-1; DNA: TGTGCCGTAAGCGGGCCCTCATCCTCCAATGAGCAGTTCTTC; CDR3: CAVSGPSSSNEQFF
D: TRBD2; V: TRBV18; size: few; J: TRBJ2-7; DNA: TGTGCCAGCTCACCTGCCCTAGCGGGGTACGAGCAGTACTTC; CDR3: CASSPALAGYEQYF
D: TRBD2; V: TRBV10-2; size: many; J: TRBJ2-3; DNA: TGCGCCAGCAGTGGAGGCTCCGGTGGGACTAGGAGGAGGGATACGCAGTATTTT; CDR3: CASSGGSGGTRRRDTQYF
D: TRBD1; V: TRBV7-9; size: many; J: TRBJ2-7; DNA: TGTGCCAGCGGACAGGGGGACTACGAGCAGTACTTC; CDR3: CASGQGDYEQYF
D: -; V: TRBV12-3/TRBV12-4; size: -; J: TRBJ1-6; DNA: TGTGCCAGCAGTTTCTCGGGGTCCAATTCACCCCTCCACTTT; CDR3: CASSFSGSNSPLHF
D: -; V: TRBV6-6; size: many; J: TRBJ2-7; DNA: TGTGCCAGCAGTGACCCCGAACGGGAGACCGAGCAGTACTTC; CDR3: CASSDPERETEQYF
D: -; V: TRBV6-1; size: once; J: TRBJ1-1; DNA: TGTGCCAGCAGTGAAGCTCCGGGACGGTCAGGAGCTTTCTTT; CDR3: CASSEAPGRSGAFF
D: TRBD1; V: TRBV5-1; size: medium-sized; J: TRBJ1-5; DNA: TGCGCCAGCAGCTTAGAGGGGGCCAGTCAGCCCCAGCATTTT; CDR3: CASSLEGASQPQHF
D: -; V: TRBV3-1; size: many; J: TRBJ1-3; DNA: TGTGCCAGCCACGACCGGTACACCATATATTTT; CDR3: CASHDRYTIYF